This T cell receptor (beta chain) is from a study of OX40 agonist ivuxolimab in advanced cancers. Study details: Partial responses were achieved by three patients, of whom one had hepatocellular carcinoma and two had cutaneous melanoma.

V gave up 7 bases and J gave up 4 bases, with 14 bases separating them. The CDR3 spans 14 residues. Germline assignment: CDR1 MNHNS and CDR2 SASEGT. The repertoire was sequenced with immunoSEQ multiplex PCR; TCRdb's copy has only in-frame clones and lacks some. The sample lists about 80,000 clones, 85% to 95% seen once, with 0.55% to 0.7% in the top ten. The TCR originated in an adult with an advanced solid tumor such as melanoma, head and neck, liver or kidney cancer. This chain joins TRBV6-1 and TRBJ1-5; D is perhaps TRBD1 (5 bases). The sample here was CD4+ or CD8+ T cells sorted from blood, taken in a trial of the OX40 agonist ivuxolimab. The CDR3, as DNA: TGTGCCAGCACCGTGAGGACACAAAATCAGCCCCAGCATTTT. This gives the protein CASTVRTQNQPQHF.